This entry lists 25 T cell receptor beta chains sequenced from one sample in a study of blood T cell repertoires in COVID-19. The data were produced by immunoSEQ multiplex PCR, yet TCRdb's version contains in-frame clones alone and is incomplete. The table shows just under 65,000 clones, with around 82% occurring only once. The sample comprised peripheral blood. These receptors all stem from a human donor in a cohort sampled during active COVID-19.

The rearrangement links TRBV5-1 to TRBJ1-6; 9 bases are shared with TRBD1. CDR1 and CDR2 from the germline V gene are SGHRS and YFSETQ. The length of the CDR3 is 15 residues. The trim removed 4 bases at V and 9 bases at J, leaving 8 bases unmatched. The CDR3 DNA follows: TGCGCCAGCAGCCCCGGGACAGGGCCGAGTTCACCCCTCCACTTT. Translated, it gives CASSPGTGPSSPLHF.

This clone is a singleton in its sample. V usage is TRBV19 and J usage is TRBJ1-2; 8 bases are shared with TRBD1. The CDR3 covers 14 residues. Germline loops: CDR1 LNHDA, CDR2 SQIVND (reference sequence). V shed 3 bases and J 4 bases; nucleotides not matched to a gene: 4. The DNA for the CDR3 is TGTGCCAGTAGTATGGACAGGGTCTCCTATGGCTACACCTTC. Its protein product is CASSMDRVSYGYTF.

V usage is TRBV7-2 and J usage is TRBJ2-2; a weak D match, TRBD1 (6 bases). From germline, CDR1 is SGHTA and CDR2 FQGNSA. The CDR3 is made up of 18 amino acids. Trimming removed 2 bases from V and 1 base from J, with 17 bases in between. Here the CDR3 reads CASSLLFGQGLNTGELFF. CDR3 in DNA: TGTGCCAGCAGCTTATTATTCGGGCAGGGGCTGAACACCGGGGAGCTGTTTTTT. The full variable domain, in which reference TRBV7-2 and TRBJ2-2 provide the parts outside the CDR3, is GAGVSQSPSNKVTEKGKDVELRCDPISGHTALYWYRQSLGQGLEFLIYFQGNSAPDKSGLPSDRFSAERTGGSVSTLTIQRTQQEDSAVYLCASSLLFGQGLNTGELFFGEGSRLTVL.

CDR3 sequence: CASSLGTSGPYEQFF. DNA for the CDR3: TGTGCCAGCAGCTTAGGGACTAGCGGGCCGTATGAGCAGTTCTTC. The rearrangement joins TRBV7-3 to TRBJ2-1, with 12 bases fitting TRBD2. J lost 8 bases, V lost 2 bases, and 4 bases had no gene match. Germline CDR1 SGHTA, CDR2 FQGTGA. CDR3 length: 15 residues. Complete variable domain (other parts from reference TRBV7-3 and TRBJ2-1): GAGVSQTPSNKVTEKGKYVELRCDPISGHTALYWYRQSLGQGPEFLIYFQGTGAADDSGLPNDRFFAVRPEGSVSTLKIQRTERGDSAVYLCASSLGTSGPYEQFFGPGTRLTVL.

The rearrangement joins TRBV10-1 to TRBJ1-1; D is unresolved. Germline CDR1 WNHNN, CDR2 SYGVQD (reference sequence). The CDR3 runs to 14 residues. V was shortened by 2 bases and J by 1 base, with 8 bases between the two germline ends. CDR3 nucleotides: TGCGCCAGCAGTGAGAATCCAGAGAACACTGAAGCTTTCTTT. Translating gives CASSENPENTEAFF.

V is TRBV6-5 and J is TRBJ1-5, with 9 bases lining up with TRBD1. CDR1 is MNHEY and CDR2 is SVGAGI in the germline V gene. The V gene end was trimmed by 9 bases and the J gene end by 2 bases; junction bases not matched to a gene: 8. The CDR3 sequence is 15 residues long. The CDR3 protein is CASNGQGQGNQPQHF. As DNA, the CDR3 is TGTGCCAGTAACGGACAGGGGCAGGGCAATCAGCCCCAGCATTTT.

The chain joins TRBV6-5 to TRBJ1-1, with D perhaps TRBD1 (5 bases). The CDR3 runs to 15 residues. Germline V gives CDR1 MNHEY, CDR2 SVGAGI. V lost 4 bases and J 1 base, leaving 13 bases between the germline ends. The CDR3 sequence is CASSLGIGGNTEAFF. The CDR3 nucleotides are TGTGCCAGCAGTTTGGGGATCGGGGGGAACACTGAAGCTTTCTTT.

The chain couples TRBV21-1 to TRBJ2-5; the table names TRBD1, a call not compared with the DNA. TRBV21-1 is deemed a pseudogene. CDR3 length: 14 amino acids. This chain's CDR3 is CASSPRGQRETQYF. Written as DNA, the CDR3 is TGTGCCAGCAGCCCACGAGGACAGCGAGAGACCCAGTACTTC.

The rearrangement links TRBV3-1 (or the pseudogene TRBV3-2) to TRBJ1-1, with D hard to call. Deletions cut 1 base from V and 1 base from J, with 4 bases between. Germline V CDR1 and CDR2: LGHDT, YNNKEL (reference sequence). The CDR3 has 13 amino acids. Here the CDR3 reads CASSQAGNTEAFF. DNA for the CDR3: TGTGCCAGCAGCCAAGCAGGGAACACTGAAGCTTTCTTT.

The chain carries TRBV10-2 and TRBJ1-1; TRBD1 is a possible D gene (6 bases). V gave up 4 bases and J gave up 4 bases, with 13 bases separating them. Looked up from germline, CDR1 is WSHSY and CDR2 is SAAADI. The CDR3 loop spans 14 amino acids. CDR3 loop: CASSVTGWPTEAFF. CDR3 sequence (DNA): TGCGCCAGCAGTGTCACAGGGTGGCCCACTGAAGCTTTCTTT.

The chain carries TRBV3-1 (or the pseudogene TRBV3-2) and TRBJ2-1, with a tentative D call TRBD2 (6 bases). Germline lookup yields CDR1 LGHDT and CDR2 YNNKEL (reference sequence). This CDR3 contains 15 residues. V was clipped by 1 base and J by 3 bases, with 10 bases between them. CDR3 amino acids: CASSQGLVGYNEQFF. The DNA of the CDR3 is TGTGCCAGCAGCCAAGGACTAGTGGGCTACAATGAGCAGTTCTTC.

In its sample, this clone was seen a few times. The chain employs TRBV5-4 and TRBJ2-1, with D perhaps matching TRBD2 (7 bases). CDR3 length: 14 amino acids. Germline CDR1 and CDR2: SGHNT and YYREEE (reference sequence). V lost 6 bases and J lost 7, with 17 bases in between. CDR3: CASTEGGERNEQFF. The CDR3 DNA reads TGTGCCAGCACCGAGGGGGGGGAACGGAATGAGCAGTTCTTC.

The chain recombines TRBV12-5 with TRBJ2-7; perhaps TRBD2 as D (6 bases). V lost 5 bases, J lost 3 bases, and 20 bases lay in between. Germline values: CDR1 LGHNT, CDR2 FRNRAP. The CDR3 has 16 amino acids. CDR3 nucleotide sequence: TGTGCTAGTGGTGGGGCCGCCAGGGACGGGGGCTACGAGCAGTACTTC. Protein sequence: CASGGAARDGGYEQYF.

The chain carries TRBV27 and TRBJ2-5; TRBD1 is a possible D gene (5 bases). Germline V CDR1 and CDR2: MNHEY, SMNVEV (reference sequence). The germline V and J ends were trimmed by 6 bases and 1 base, with 15 bases remaining between them. This CDR3 has 15 amino acids. CDR3 residues: CASRSLTGPQETQYF. The CDR3 DNA sequence: TGTGCCAGCAGGTCACTCACAGGTCCCCAAGAGACCCAGTACTTC.

The chain's CDR3 is CASSWGTGGREKLFF. The CDR3 region has the DNA TGCGCCAGCAGCTGGGGGACAGGGGGCAGAGAAAAACTGTTTTTT. This chain links TRBV5-1 with TRBJ1-4, with 12 bases fitting TRBD1. The V gene's germline CDR1 is SGHRS and CDR2 YFSETQ. There are 15 residues in the CDR3. V was pared by 3 bases and J by 8 bases, with 5 bases of the junction left unmatched.

The chain links TRBV15 to TRBJ2-3, with 8 bases lining up with TRBD1. The CDR3 spans 13 residues. The J segment lost 7 bases and the V segment lost 1 base, leaving 1 base of the junction unmatched. Germline lookup yields CDR1 LNHNV and CDR2 YYDKDF (reference sequence). CDR3 in amino acids: CATSRGDRNTQYF. The CDR3 nucleotides are TGTGCCACCAGCAGAGGGGACAGGAATACGCAGTATTTT.

The V and J genes are TRBV28 and TRBJ1-1; D remains unclear. Germline V gene sequence: CDR1 MDHEN, CDR2 SYDVKM. Between the trimmed V and J ends, which lost 2 bases and 7 bases, there was a span of 11 bases. The CDR3 sequence is 13 residues long. This chain's CDR3 is CASSLVFVGEAFF. The CDR3, as DNA: TGTGCCAGCAGTTTAGTTTTTGTCGGTGAAGCTTTCTTT.

The chain combines TRBV7-6 with TRBJ2-1; TRBD2 aligns across 11 bases. CDR1 SGHVS and CDR2 FNYEAQ come from the germline V gene. The V gene end was trimmed by 2 bases and the J gene end by 4 bases; junction bases not matched to a gene: 4. The CDR3 covers 16 residues. The CDR3 DNA reads TGTGCCAGCAGCTTAAGTATAGCGGGAGGGTACAATGAGCAGTTCTTC. This gives the protein CASSLSIAGGYNEQFF.

The gene calls are TRBV5-1 and TRBJ2-3, with 7 bases fitting TRBD1. This CDR3 has 15 amino acids. The V gene's germline CDR1 is SGHRS and CDR2 YFSETQ. V lost 3 bases and J lost 6; bases outside the gene matches: 10. CDR3 nucleotide sequence: TGCGCCAGCAGCTCTCCAGTTACAGGGGCTGATACGCAGTATTTT. Translated, it gives CASSSPVTGADTQYF. Variable domain in full (rest from reference TRBV5-1 and TRBJ2-3): KAGVTQTPRYLIKTRGQQVTLSCSPISGHRSVSWYQQTPGQGLQFLFEYFSETQRNKGNFPGRFSGRQFSNSRSEMNVSTLELGDSALYLCASSSPVTGADTQYFGPGTRLTVL.

This clone has a handful of counts. The V and J genes are TRBV15 and TRBJ2-7; TRBD1 agrees at 12 bases. The CDR3 is 15 residues long. Germline lookup yields CDR1 LNHNV and CDR2 YYDKDF (reference sequence). J was trimmed by 4 bases and V by 0 bases; bases with no gene match: 1. CDR3 coding DNA: TGTGCCACCAGCAGAGAGGGACAGGGGGCTTACGAGCAGTACTTC. It codes for CATSREGQGAYEQYF.

The chain uses TRBV2 and TRBJ1-1; D may be TRBD1 (5 bases). Germline CDR1 is SNHLY and CDR2 is FYNNEI. V was cut by 4 bases and J by 0 bases, with 9 bases left in between. The CDR3 has 14 residues. This CDR3 is CASSVRGMNTEAFF. CDR3 nucleotides: TGTGCCAGCAGTGTGCGGGGGATGAACACTGAAGCTTTCTTT.

A few counts support this clone. The chain is built from TRBV4-1 and TRBJ2-1; D is possibly TRBD2 (5 bases). The CDR3 is 14 residues long. V lost 1 base and J lost 15, with 19 bases in between. Germline assignment: CDR1 MGHRA and CDR2 YSYEKL. As DNA, the CDR3 is TGCGCCAGCAGCCAAGCTCCGGGATCTAGATGGCGGTTCTTC. It encodes CASSQAPGSRWRFF.

The chain combines TRBV3-1 (or the pseudogene TRBV3-2) with TRBJ2-6, with D perhaps TRBD1 (6 bases). This CDR3 is built from 14 residues. The ends were cut back, 5 bases at V and 1 base at J, with 6 bases in the middle. Germline V CDR1 and CDR2: LGHDT, YNNKEL (reference sequence). Here the CDR3 DNA reads TGTGCCAGCAGCAGGGGGTCTGGGGCCAACGTCCTGACTTTC. Its translation: CASSRGSGANVLTF.

J is TRBJ1-4 and V is TRBV11-1; TRBD1 matches at 8 bases. The CDR3 is made up of 13 amino acids. CDR1 SGHAT and CDR2 FQDESV come from the germline V gene (reference sequence). The V segment lost 5 bases and the J segment 7 bases; nucleotides outside the gene matches: 3. DNA for the CDR3: TGTGCCAGCAGCGGACAGGGATCTGAAAAACTGTTTTTT. Protein product: CASSGQGSEKLFF. Based on the CDR3 plus reference TRBV11-1 and TRBJ1-4, the full variable domain is EAEVAQSPRYKITEKSQAVAFWCDPISGHATLYWYRQILGQGPELLVQFQDESVVDDSQLPKDRFSAERLKGVDSTLKIQPAELGDSAMYLCASSGQGSEKLFFGSGTQLSVL.

This clone was recorded only once. The chain is built from TRBV7-2 and TRBJ1-1, with a tentative D call TRBD1 (6 bases). This CDR3 comprises 16 residues. Germline V gene sequence: CDR1 SGHTA, CDR2 FQGNSA. Trimming stripped 5 bases from V and 1 base from J, with 17 bases between. CDR3 protein: CASSMWGLDWNTEAFF. The DNA of the CDR3 is TGTGCCAGCAGCATGTGGGGGCTGGACTGGAACACTGAAGCTTTCTTT.